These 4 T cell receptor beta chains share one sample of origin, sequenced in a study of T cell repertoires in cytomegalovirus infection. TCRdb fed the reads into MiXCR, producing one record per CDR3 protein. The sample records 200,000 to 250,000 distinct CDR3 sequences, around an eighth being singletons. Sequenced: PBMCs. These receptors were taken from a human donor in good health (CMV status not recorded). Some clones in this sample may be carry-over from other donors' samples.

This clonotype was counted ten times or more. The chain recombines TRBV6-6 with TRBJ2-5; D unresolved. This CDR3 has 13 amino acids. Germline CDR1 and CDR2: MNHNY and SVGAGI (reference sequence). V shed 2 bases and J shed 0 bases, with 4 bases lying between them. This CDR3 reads CASSYPYQETQYF. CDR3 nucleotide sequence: TGTGCCAGCAGTTACCCGTACCAAGAGACCCAGTACTTC.

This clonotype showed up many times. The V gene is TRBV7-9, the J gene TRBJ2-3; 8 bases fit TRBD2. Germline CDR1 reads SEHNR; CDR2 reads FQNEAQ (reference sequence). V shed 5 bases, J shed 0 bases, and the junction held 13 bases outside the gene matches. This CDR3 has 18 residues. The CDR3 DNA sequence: TGTGCCAGCAGCCGTGGTGCTAGCGGGCGACCTAGCACAGATACGCAGTATTTT. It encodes CASSRGASGRPSTDTQYF.

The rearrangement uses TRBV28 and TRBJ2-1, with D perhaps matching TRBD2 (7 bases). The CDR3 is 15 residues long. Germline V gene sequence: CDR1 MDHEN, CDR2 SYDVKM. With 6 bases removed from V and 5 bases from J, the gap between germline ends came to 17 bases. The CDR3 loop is CASSPPGGRNNEQFF. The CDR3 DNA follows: TGTGCCAGCAGCCCCCCCGGGGGGCGGAACAATGAGCAGTTCTTC.

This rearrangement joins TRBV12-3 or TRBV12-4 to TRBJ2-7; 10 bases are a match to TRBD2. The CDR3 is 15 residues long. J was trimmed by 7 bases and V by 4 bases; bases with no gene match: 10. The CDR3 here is CASSSSSGRTREQYF. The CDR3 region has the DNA TGTGCCAGCAGTTCTTCTAGCGGGAGAACGAGGGAGCAGTACTTC.